This T cell receptor beta chain was identified in a study of shared clonotypes between healthy human individuals. Only one count was recorded for this clone. Looked up from germline, CDR1 is SSHAT and CDR2 is FNYEAQ (reference sequence). This CDR3 region has 13 residues. Deletions cut 4 bases from V and 2 bases from J, with 8 bases between. Replicate PCRs from sorted subsets contained roughly 190 ng DNA, which is around 29,000 T cell genomes. The repertoire was sequenced with immunoSEQ multiplex PCR; TCRdb's copy has only in-frame clones and lacks some. The data contain nearly 750,000 clones, 72% of them singletons.

Specimen: memory CD4+ T cells sorted from blood. Specified subset: CD45RA-negative fraction. This chain joins TRBV7-7 and TRBJ2-5, with a tentative D call TRBD1 (5 bases). The origin of this receptor is a woman under 40 in good health. CDR3 nucleotides: TGTGCCAGCAGCTCCGACAGACAAGAGACCCAGTACTTC. This translates into CASSSDRQETQYF. Looking up the rest from reference TRBV7-7 and TRBJ2-5 gives the full variable domain: GAGVSQSPRYKVTKRGQDVTLRCDPISSHATLYWYQQALGQGPEFLTYFNYEAQPDKSGLPSDRFSAERPEGSISTLTIQRTEQRDSAMYRCASSSDRQETQYFGPGTRLLVL.